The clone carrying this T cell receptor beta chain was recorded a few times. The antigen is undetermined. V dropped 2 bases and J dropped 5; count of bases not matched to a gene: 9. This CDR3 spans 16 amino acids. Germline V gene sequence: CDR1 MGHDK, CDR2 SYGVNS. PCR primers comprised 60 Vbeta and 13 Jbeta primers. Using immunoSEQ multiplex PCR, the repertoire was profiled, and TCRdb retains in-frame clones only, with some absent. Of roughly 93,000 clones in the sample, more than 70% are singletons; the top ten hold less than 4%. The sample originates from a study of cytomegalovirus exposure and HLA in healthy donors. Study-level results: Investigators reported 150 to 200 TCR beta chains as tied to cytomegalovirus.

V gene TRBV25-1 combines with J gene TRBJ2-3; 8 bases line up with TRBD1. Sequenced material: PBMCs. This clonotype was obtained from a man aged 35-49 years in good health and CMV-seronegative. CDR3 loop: CASSEPETGEVDTQYF. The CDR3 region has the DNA TGTGCCAGCAGTGAACCGGAGACAGGGGAGGTAGATACGCAGTATTTT.